This T cell receptor (beta chain) was recorded in a study of T cell responses to AZD1222 COVID-19 vaccine. Overall study results and limits: Spike-specific TCR breadth and depth went up after people got two AZD1222 doses. Recipients of AZD1222 seropositive at baseline numbered only 6 or 7.

Deletions cut 11 bases from V and 5 bases from J, with 12 bases between. The CDR3 is made up of 12 amino acids. The germline V gene encodes CDR1 LNHDA and CDR2 SQIVND (reference sequence). Assay used: immunoSEQ multiplex PCR; TCRdb lists only in-frame clones, some missing. Of 130,000 or so clones in the sample, roughly nine tenths were seen once. This clone was found a few times. No antigen is known for it. The V and J genes are TRBV19 and TRBJ1-4; D may be TRBD1 (5 bases). The sequence was obtained from an adult in good health. The input for sequencing was peripheral blood, taken on day 0 of AZD1222 vaccination. The CDR3 DNA sequence: TGTGCCTCGCGGGACGGGAATGAAAAACTGTTTTTT. Translating gives CASRDGNEKLFF.